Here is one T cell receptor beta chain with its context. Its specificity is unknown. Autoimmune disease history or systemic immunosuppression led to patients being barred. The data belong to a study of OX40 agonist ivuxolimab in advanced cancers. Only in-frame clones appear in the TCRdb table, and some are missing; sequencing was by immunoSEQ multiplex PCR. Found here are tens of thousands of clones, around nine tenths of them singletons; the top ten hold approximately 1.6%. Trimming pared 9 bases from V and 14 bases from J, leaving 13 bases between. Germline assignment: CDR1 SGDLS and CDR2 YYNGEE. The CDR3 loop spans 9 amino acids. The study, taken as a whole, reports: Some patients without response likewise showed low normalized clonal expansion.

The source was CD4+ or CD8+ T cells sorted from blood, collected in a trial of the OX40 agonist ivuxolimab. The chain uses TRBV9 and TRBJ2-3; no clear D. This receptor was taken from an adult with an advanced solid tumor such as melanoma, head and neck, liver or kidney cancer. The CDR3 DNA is TGTGCCAACGCCTATTGTGTGTATTTT. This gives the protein CANAYCVYF.